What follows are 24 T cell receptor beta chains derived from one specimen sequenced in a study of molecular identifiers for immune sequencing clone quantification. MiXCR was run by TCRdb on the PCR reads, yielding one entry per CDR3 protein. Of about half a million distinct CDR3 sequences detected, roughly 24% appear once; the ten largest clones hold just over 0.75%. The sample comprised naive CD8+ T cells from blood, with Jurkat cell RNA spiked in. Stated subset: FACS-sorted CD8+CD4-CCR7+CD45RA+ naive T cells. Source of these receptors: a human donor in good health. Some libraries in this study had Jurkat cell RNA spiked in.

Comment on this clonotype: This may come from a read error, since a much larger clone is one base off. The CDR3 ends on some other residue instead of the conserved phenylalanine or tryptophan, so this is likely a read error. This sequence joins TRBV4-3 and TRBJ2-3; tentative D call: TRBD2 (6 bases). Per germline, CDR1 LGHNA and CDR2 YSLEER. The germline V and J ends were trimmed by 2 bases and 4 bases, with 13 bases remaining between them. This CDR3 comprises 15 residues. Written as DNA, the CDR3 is TGCGCCAGCAGCCAACACCGACTAGTCCCAGATACGCAGTATTAT. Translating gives CASSQHRLVPDTQYY.

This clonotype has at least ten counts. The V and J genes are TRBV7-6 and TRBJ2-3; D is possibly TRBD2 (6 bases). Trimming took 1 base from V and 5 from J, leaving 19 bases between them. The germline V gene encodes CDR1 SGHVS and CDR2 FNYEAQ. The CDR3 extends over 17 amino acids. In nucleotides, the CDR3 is TGTGCCAGCAGCTTAGACCACGTGCTAGCGTATGGAGATACGCAGTATTTT. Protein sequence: CASSLDHVLAYGDTQYF.

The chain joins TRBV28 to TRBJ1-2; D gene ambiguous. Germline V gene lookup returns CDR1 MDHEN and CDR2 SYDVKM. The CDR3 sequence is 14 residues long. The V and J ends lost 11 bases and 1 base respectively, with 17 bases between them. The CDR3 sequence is CAAARPVDNYGYTF. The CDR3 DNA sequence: TGTGCCGCGGCACGGCCAGTGGATAACTATGGCTACACCTTC.

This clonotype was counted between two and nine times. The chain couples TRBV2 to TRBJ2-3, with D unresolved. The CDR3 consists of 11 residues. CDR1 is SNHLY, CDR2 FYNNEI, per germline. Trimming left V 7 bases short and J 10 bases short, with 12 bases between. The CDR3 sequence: CASNYGLAQYF. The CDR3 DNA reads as TGTGCCAGCAATTATGGGCTTGCGCAGTATTTT. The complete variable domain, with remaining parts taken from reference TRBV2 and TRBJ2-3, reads EPEVTQTPSHQVTQMGQEVILRCVPISNHLYFYWYRQILGQKVEFLVSFYNNEISEKSEIFDDQFSVERPDGSNFTLKIRSTKLEDSAMYFCASNYGLAQYFGPGTRLTVL.

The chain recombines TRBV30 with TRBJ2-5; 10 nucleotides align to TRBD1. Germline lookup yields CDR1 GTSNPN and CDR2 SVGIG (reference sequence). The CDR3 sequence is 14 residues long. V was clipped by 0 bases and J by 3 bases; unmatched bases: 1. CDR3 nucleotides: TGTGCCTGGAGTGTTGGGACAGGGGAAGAGACCCAGTACTTC. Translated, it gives CAWSVGTGEETQYF. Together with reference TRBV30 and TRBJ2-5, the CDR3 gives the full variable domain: SQTIHQWPATLVQPVGSPLSLECTVEGTSNPNLYWYRQAAGRGLQLLFYSVGIGQISSEVPQNLSASRPQDRQFILSSKKLLLSDSGFYLCAWSVGTGEETQYFGPGTRLLVL.

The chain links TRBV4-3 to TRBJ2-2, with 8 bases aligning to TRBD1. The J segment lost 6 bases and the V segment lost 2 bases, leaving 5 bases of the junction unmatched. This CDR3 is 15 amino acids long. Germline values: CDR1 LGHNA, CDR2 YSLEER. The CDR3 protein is CASSQSWTGPGELFF. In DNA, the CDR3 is TGCGCCAGCAGCCAATCGTGGACAGGGCCCGGGGAGCTGTTTTTT.

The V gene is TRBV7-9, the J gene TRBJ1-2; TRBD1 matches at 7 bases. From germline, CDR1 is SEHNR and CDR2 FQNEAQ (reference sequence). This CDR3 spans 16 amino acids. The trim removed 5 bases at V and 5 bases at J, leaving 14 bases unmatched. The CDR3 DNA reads TGTGCCAGCAGCCGAGGGGACAGCCCAAACCTATATGGCTACACCTTC. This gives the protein CASSRGDSPNLYGYTF.

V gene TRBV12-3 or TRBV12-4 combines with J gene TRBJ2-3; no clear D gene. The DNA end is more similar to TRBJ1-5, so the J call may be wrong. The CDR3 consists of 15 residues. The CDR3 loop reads CASSLHGRPTDTQHF. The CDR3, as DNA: TGTGCCAGCAGTTTACATGGACGGCCAACAGATACGCAGCATTTT.

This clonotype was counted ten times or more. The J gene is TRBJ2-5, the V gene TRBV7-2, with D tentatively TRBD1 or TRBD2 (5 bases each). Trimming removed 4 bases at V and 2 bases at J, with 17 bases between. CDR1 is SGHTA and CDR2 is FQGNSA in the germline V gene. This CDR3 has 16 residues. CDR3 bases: TGTGCCAGCAGCTCGAGGGGTCAGAGTTATCAAGAGACCCAGTACTTC. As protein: CASSSRGQSYQETQYF.

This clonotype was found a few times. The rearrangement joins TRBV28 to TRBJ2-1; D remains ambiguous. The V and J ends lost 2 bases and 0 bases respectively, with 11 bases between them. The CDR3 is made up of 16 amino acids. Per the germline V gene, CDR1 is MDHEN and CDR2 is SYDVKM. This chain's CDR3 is CASSLIQASSYNEQFF. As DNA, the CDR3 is TGTGCCAGCAGTTTAATTCAGGCGAGCTCCTACAATGAGCAGTTCTTC.

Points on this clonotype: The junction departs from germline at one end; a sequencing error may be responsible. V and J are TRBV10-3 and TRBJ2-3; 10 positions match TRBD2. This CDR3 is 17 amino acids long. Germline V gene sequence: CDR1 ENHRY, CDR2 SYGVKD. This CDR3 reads CAISESVGLAKADTQNF. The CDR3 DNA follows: TGTGCCATCAGTGAGTCAGTGGGACTAGCGAAAGCAGATACGCAGAATTTT.

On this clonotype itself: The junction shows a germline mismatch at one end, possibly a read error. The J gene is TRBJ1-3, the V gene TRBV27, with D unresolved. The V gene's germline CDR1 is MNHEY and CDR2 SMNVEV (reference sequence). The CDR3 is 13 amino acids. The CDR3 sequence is CASGFSNGTTIYF. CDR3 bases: TGTGCCAGCGGATTTTCAAACGGAACCACCATATATTTT.

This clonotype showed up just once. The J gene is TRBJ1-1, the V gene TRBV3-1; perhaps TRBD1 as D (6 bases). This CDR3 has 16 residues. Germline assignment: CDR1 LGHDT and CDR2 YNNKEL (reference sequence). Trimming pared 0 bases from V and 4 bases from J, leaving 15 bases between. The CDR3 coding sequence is TGTGCCAGCAGCCAAGATTTTAGGGGGTGGAGCACTGAAGCTTTCTTT. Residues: CASSQDFRGWSTEAFF.

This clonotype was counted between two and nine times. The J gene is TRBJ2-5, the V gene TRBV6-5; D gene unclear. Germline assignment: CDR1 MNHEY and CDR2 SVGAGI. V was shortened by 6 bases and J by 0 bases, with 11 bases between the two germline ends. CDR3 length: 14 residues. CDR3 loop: CASSETAYQETQYF. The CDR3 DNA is TGTGCCAGCAGCGAAACAGCGTACCAAGAGACCCAGTACTTC.

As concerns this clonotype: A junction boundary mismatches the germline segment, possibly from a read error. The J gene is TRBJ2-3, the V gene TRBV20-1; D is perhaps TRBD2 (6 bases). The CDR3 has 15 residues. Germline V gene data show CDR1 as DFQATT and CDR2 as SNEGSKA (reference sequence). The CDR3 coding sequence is TGCAGTGCTAGAGTCATAGCGGAACTAGATAATACGCGGTATTTT. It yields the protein CSARVIAELDNTRYF.

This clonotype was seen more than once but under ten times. The CDR3 sequence is CSARPGTSGTFYEQYF. CDR3 nucleotide sequence: TGCAGTGCTAGACCCGGGACTAGCGGGACATTCTACGAGCAGTACTTC. This chain uses TRBV20-1 with TRBJ2-7; 13 bases match TRBD2. The junction had 7 bases not matched to a gene; V was cut back by 2 bases and J by 3 bases. Germline loops: CDR1 DFQATT, CDR2 SNEGSKA (reference sequence). The CDR3 loop spans 16 amino acids.

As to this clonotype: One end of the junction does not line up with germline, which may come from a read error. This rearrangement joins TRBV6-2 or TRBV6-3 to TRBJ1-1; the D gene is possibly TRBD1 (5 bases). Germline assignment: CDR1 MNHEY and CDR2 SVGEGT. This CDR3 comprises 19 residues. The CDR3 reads CTSSYSLTGTLISNTEAFF. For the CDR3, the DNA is TGTACCAGCAGTTACTCACTCACAGGAACCTTGATCTCGAACACTGAAGCCTTCTTT.

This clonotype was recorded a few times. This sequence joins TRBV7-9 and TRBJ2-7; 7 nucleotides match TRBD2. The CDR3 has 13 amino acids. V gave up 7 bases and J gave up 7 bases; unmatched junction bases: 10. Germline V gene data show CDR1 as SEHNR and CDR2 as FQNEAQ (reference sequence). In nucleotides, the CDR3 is TGTGCCAGCAACCAGGGAGGGGTCTCTGAGCAGTACTTC. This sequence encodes CASNQGGVSEQYF. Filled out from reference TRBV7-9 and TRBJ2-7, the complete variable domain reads DTGVSQNPRHKITKRGQNVTFRCDPISEHNRLYWYRQTLGQGPEFLTYFQNEAQLEKSRLLSDRFSAERPKGSFSTLEIQRTEQGDSAMYLCASNQGGVSEQYFGPGTRLTVT.

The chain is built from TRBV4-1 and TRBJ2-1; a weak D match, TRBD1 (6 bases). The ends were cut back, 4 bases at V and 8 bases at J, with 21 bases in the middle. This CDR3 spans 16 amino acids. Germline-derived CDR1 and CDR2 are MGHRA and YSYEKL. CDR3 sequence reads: CASSRTAGQPTDEQFF. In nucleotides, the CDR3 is TGCGCCAGCAGCCGAACGGCAGGACAGCCCACCGATGAGCAGTTCTTC.

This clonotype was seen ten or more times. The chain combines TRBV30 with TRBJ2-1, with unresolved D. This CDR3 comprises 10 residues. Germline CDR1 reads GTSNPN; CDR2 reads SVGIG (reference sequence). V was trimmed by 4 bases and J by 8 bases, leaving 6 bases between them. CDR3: CAWKLDEQFF. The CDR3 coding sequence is TGTGCCTGGAAACTGGATGAGCAGTTCTTC. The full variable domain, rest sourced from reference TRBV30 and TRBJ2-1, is SQTIHQWPATLVQPVGSPLSLECTVEGTSNPNLYWYRQAAGRGLQLLFYSVGIGQISSEVPQNLSASRPQDRQFILSSKKLLLSDSGFYLCAWKLDEQFFGPGTRLTVL.

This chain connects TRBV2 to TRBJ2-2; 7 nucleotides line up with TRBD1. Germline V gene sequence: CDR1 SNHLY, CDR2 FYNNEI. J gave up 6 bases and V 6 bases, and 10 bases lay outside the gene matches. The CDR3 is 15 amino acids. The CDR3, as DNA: TGTGCCAGCAGAAACGACAGGGAATGGGCCGGGGAGCTGTTTTTT. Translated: CASRNDREWAGELFF. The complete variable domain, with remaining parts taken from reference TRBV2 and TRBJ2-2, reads EPEVTQTPSHQVTQMGQEVILRCVPISNHLYFYWYRQILGQKVEFLVSFYNNEISEKSEIFDDQFSVERPDGSNFTLKIRSTKLEDSAMYFCASRNDREWAGELFFGEGSRLTVL.

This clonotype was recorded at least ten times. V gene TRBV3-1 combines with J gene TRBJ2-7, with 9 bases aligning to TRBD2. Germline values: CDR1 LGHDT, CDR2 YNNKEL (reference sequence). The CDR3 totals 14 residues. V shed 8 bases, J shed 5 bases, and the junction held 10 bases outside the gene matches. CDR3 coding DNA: TGTGCCAGCCAGAAGGCGGGGGGGCCTCACGAGCAGTACTTC. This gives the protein CASQKAGGPHEQYF.

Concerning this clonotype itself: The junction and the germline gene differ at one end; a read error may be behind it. CDR3 DNA: TGTGCCAGCAGCCAAAACGTCCGACAGGGGGCGCGGGGCACTGGAGCTTTCTTT. This sequence encodes CASSQNVRQGARGTGAFF. The V call is TRBV16, the J call TRBJ1-1; TRBD1 aligns across 10 bases. The CDR3 is 18 residues long. Germline lookup yields CDR1 KGHSY and CDR2 FQNENV.

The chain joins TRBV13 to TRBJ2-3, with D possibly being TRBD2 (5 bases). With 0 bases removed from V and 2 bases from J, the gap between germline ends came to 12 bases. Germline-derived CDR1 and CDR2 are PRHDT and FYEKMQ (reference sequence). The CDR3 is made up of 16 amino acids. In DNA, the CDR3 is TGTGCCAGCAGCTTAGGGACTAAACCCAACACAGATACGCAGTATTTT. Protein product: CASSLGTKPNTDTQYF.